This record concerns one TCR beta chain sequence. The repertoire was sequenced with immunoSEQ multiplex PCR; TCRdb's copy has only in-frame clones and lacks some. The sample gives 100,000 to 150,000 clones, around 86% of which show up once; approximately 12% is in the top ten. The CDR3 consists of 15 residues. Looked up from germline, CDR1 is SGHRS and CDR2 is YFSETQ. Trimming stripped 5 bases from V and 8 bases from J, with 22 bases between. The data originate from a study of blood T cell repertoires in COVID-19. Study context: T cells, B-cell-depleted T cells, or PBMCs provided the cDNA or gDNA that served as material.

The source of this sequence is a man between 60 and 75 years old with acute or convalescent COVID-19. Sequences were obtained from peripheral blood. This chain connects TRBV5-1 to TRBJ1-2; possible D gene TRBD1, 5 bases. The CDR3 DNA reads TGCGCCAGCAGTTCGGGACTACCTAGGGGTTTCGGCTACACCTTC. Protein product: CASSSGLPRGFGYTF.